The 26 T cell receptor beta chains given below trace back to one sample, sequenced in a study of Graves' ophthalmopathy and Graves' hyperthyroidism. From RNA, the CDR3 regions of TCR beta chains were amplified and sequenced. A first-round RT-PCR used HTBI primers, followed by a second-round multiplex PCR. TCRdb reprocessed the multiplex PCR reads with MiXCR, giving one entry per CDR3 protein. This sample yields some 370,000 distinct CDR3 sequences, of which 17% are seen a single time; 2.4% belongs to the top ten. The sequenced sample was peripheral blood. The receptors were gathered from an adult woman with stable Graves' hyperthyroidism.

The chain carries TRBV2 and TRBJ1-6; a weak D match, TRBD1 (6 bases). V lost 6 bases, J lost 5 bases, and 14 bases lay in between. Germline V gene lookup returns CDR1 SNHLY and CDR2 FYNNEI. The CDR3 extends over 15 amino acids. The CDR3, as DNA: TGTGCCAGCAGCGCGGGACACCTCAATAATTCACCCCTCCACTTT. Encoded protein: CASSAGHLNNSPLHF.

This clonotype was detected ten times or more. The chain's CDR3 is CASSSLGTTYEQYF. CDR3 sequence (DNA): TGCGCCAGCAGCTCCCTCGGGACTACCTACGAGCAGTACTTC. The chain uses TRBV5-1 and TRBJ2-7; 7 nucleotides agree with TRBD2. Germline V gene sequence: CDR1 SGHRS, CDR2 YFSETQ. This CDR3 has 14 amino acids. Losses at the gene ends were 3 bases for V and 2 bases for J; bases not matched to a gene: 5. The full variable domain, in which reference TRBV5-1 and TRBJ2-7 provide the parts outside the CDR3, is KAGVTQTPRYLIKTRGQQVTLSCSPISGHRSVSWYQQTPGQGLQFLFEYFSETQRNKGNFPGRFSGRQFSNSRSEMNVSTLELGDSALYLCASSSLGTTYEQYFGPGTRLTVT.

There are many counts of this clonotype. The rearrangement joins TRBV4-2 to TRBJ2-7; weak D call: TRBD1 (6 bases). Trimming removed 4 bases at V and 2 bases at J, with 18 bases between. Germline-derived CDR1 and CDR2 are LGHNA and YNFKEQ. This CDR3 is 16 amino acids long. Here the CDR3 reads CASSPNQQGLTYEQYF. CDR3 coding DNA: TGTGCCAGCAGCCCGAATCAGCAGGGGCTAACCTACGAGCAGTACTTC.

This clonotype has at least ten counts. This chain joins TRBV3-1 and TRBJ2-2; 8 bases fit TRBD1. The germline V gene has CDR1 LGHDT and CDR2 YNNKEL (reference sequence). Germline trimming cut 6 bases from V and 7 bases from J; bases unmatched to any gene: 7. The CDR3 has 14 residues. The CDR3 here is CASRTTGESGELFF. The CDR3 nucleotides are TGTGCCAGCAGAACGACAGGGGAGAGCGGGGAGCTGTTTTTT. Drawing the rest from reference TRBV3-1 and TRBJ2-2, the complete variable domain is DTAVSQTPKYLVTQMGNDKSIKCEQNLGHDTMYWYKQDSKKFLKIMFSYNNKELIINETVPNRFSPKSPDKAHLNLHINSLELGDSAVYFCASRTTGESGELFFGEGSRLTVL.

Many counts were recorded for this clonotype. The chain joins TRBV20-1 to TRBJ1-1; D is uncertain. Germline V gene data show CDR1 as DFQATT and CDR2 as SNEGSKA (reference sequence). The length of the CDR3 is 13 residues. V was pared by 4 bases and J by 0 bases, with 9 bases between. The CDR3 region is CSAKKAMNTEAFF. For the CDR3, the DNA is TGCAGTGCTAAGAAGGCCATGAACACTGAAGCTTTCTTT.

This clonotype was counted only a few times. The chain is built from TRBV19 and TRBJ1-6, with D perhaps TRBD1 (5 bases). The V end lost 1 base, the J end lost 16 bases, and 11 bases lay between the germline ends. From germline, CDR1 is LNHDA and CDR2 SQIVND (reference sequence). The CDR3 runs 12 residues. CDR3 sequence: CASSIGAGPLHF. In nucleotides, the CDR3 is TGTGCCAGTAGTATAGGCGCGGGACCTCTCCACTTT.

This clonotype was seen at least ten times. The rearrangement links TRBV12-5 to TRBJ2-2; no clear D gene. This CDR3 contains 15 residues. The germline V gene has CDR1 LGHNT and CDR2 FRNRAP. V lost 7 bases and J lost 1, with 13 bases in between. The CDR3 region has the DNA TGTGCTAGTGCCCCCTGGGGTGAGAACACCGGGGAGCTGTTTTTT. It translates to CASAPWGENTGELFF.

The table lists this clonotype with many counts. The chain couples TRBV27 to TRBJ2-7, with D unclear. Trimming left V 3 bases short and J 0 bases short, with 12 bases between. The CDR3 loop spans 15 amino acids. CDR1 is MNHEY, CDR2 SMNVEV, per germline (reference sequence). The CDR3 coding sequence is TGTGCCAGCAGTTTTACAGACGGAGCCTCCTACGAGCAGTACTTC. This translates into CASSFTDGASYEQYF.

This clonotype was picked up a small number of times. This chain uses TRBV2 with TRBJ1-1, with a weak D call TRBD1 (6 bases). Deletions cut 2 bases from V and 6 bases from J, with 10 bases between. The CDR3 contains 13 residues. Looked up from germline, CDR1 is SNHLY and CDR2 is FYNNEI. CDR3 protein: CASSEWGQAEAFF. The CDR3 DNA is TGTGCCAGCAGTGAATGGGGGCAGGCTGAAGCTTTCTTT. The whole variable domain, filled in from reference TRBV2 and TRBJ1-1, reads EPEVTQTPSHQVTQMGQEVILRCVPISNHLYFYWYRQILGQKVEFLVSFYNNEISEKSEIFDDQFSVERPDGSNFTLKIRSTKLEDSAMYFCASSEWGQAEAFFGQGTRLTVV.

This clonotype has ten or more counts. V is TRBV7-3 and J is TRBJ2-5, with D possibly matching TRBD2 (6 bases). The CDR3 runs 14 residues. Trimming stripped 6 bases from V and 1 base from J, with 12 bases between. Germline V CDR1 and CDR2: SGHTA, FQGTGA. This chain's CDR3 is CASRRSGAQETQYF. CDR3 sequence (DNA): TGTGCCAGCAGGCGTTCGGGAGCCCAAGAGACCCAGTACTTC.

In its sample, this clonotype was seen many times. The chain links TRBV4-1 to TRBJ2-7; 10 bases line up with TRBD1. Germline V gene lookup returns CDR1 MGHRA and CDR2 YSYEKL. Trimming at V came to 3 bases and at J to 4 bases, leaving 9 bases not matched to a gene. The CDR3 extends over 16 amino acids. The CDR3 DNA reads TGCGCCAGCAGCCACCCTACCGGGACAGGGGTTTACGAGCAGTACTTC. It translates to CASSHPTGTGVYEQYF.

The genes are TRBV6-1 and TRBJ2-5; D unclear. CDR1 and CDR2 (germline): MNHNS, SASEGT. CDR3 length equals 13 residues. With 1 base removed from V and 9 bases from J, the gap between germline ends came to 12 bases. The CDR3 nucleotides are TGTGCCAGCAGTGAAGTGGGGTACAGCCCCCAGTACTTC. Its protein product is CASSEVGYSPQYF.

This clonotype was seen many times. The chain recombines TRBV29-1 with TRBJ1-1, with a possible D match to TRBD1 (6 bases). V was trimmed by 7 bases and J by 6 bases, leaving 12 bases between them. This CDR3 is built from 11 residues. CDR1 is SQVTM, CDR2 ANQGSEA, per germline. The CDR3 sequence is CSAGGRAEAFF. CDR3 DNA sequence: TGCAGCGCGGGGGGCAGGGCTGAAGCTTTCTTT.

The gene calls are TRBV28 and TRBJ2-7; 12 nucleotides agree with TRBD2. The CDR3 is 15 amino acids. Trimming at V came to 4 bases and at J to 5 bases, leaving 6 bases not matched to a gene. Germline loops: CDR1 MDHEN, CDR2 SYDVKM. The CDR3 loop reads CASSSTSGSPHEQYF. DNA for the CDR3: TGTGCCAGCAGTTCGACTAGCGGGAGCCCCCACGAGCAGTACTTC.

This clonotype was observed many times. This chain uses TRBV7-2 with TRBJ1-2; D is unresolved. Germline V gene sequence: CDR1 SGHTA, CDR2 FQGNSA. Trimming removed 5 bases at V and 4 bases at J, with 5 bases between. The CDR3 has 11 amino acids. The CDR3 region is CASSALYGYTF. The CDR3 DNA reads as TGTGCCAGCAGCGCCCTCTATGGCTACACCTTC.

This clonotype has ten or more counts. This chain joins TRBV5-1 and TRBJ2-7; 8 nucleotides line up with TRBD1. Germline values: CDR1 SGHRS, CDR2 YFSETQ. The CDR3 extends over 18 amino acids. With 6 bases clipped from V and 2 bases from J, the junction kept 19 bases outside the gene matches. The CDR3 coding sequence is TGCGCCAGCACCCCTGGAGAGTGGGAACAGGGGGTAACCTACGAGCAGTACTTC. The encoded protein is CASTPGEWEQGVTYEQYF.

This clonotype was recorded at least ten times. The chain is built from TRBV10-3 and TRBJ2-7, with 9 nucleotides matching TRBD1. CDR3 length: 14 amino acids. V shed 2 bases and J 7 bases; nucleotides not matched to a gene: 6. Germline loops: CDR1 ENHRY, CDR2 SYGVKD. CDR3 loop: CAISERQGEGEQYF. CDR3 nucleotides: TGTGCCATCAGTGAGCGACAGGGGGAAGGGGAGCAGTACTTC.

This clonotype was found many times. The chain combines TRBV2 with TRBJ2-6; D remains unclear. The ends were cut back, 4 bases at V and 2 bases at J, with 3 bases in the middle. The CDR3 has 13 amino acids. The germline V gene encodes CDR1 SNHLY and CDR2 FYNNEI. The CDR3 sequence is CASSATGANVLTF. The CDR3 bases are TGTGCCAGCAGTGCGACTGGGGCCAACGTCCTGACTTTC.

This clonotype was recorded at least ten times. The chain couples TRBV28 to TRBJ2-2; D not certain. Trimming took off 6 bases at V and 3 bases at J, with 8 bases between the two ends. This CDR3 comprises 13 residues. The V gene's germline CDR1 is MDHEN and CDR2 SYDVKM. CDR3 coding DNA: TGTGCCAGCAGGCCACCTTACACCGGGGAGCTGTTTTTT. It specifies CASRPPYTGELFF.

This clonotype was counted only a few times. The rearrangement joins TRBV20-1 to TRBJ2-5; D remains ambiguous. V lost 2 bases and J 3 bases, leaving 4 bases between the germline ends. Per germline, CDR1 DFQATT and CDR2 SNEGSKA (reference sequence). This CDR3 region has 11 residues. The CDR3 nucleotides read TGCAGTGCTAGACCAGAAGAGACCCAGTACTTC. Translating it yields CSARPEETQYF.

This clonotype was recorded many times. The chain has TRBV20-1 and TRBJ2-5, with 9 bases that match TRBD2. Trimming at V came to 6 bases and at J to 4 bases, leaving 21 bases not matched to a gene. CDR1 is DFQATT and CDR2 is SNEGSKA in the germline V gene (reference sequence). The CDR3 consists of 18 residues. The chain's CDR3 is CSAPPGSGRMIGRETQYF. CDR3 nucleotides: TGCAGTGCCCCGCCAGGTAGCGGGAGAATGATCGGGCGAGAGACCCAGTACTTC.

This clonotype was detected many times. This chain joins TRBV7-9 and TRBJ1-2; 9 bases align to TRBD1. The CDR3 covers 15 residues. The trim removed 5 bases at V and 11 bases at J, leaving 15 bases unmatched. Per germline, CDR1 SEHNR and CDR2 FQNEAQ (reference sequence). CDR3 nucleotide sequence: TGTGCCAGCAGCCGACCCCAAGGGACAGGGTTGGAGTACACCTTC. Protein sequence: CASSRPQGTGLEYTF.

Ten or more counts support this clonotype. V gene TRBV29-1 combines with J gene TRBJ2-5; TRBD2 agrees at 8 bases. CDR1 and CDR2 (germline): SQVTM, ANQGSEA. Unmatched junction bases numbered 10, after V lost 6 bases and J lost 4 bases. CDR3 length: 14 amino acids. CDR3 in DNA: TGCAGCGTGGGGGGGCGGCTAGCGGGAGAGACCCAGTACTTC. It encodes CSVGGRLAGETQYF. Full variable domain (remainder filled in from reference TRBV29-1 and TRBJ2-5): SAVISQKPSRDICQRGTSLTIQCQVDSQVTMMFWYRQQPGQSLTLIATANQGSEATYESGFVIDKFPISRPNLTFSTLTVSNMSPEDSSIYLCSVGGRLAGETQYFGPGTRLLVL.

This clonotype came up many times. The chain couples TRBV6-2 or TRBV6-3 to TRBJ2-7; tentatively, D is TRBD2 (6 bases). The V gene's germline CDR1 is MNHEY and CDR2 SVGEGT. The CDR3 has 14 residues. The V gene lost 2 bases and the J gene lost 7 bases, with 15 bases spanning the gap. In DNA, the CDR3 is TGTGCCAGCAGTTACGCGGGACTTATCTCGGAGCAGTACTTC. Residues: CASSYAGLISEQYF.

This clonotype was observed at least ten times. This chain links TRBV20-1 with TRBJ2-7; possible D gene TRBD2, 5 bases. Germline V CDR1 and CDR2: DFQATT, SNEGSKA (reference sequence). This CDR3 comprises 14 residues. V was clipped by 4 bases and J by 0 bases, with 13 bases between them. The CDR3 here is CSATSLGSSYEQYF. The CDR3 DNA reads TGCAGTGCTACTTCGTTGGGGAGCTCCTACGAGCAGTACTTC.

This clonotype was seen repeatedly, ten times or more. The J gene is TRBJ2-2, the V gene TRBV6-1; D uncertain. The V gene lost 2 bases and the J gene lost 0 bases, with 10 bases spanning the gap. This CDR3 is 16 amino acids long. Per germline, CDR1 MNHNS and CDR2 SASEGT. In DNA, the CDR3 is TGTGCCAGCAGTGAATGGTTTGTCGCGAACACCGGGGAGCTGTTTTTT. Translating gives CASSEWFVANTGELFF.